The text below deals with one T cell receptor beta chain. What it recognizes is unknown. It was with 60 Vbeta and 13 Jbeta primers that the PCR ran. The table came from immunoSEQ multiplex PCR; TCRdb's copy has only in-frame clones and leaves some out. The sample includes 150,000 to 200,000 clones, over 75% of them seen just once. This entry comes from a study of cytomegalovirus exposure and HLA in healthy donors. Points from the study as a whole: Across donors, sequencing depth was assumed by presence/absence analyses to be roughly uniform. An ancestry cluster, one associated with Asian ancestry, reportedly showed fewer N-insertions than the approximately 670-donor mean in a later analysis. Within a later analysis, the majority of CMV-associated TCR beta chains appeared HLA-restricted.

Donors sampled were nominally healthy, though unrecorded immune exposures were likely. CDR1 is SGDLS, CDR2 YYNGEE, per germline. The length of the CDR3 is 16 residues. The V gene end was trimmed by 4 bases and the J gene end by 4 bases; junction bases not matched to a gene: 8. The chain uses TRBV9 and TRBJ2-3; 11 bases are a match to TRBD2. Input material: PBMCs. The receptor's source is a woman between 50 and 59 years old in good health and CMV-seronegative. CDR3 sequence: CASSISGGAVADTQYF. CDR3 nucleotides: TGTGCCAGCAGCATTAGCGGGGGGGCCGTCGCAGATACGCAGTATTTT.